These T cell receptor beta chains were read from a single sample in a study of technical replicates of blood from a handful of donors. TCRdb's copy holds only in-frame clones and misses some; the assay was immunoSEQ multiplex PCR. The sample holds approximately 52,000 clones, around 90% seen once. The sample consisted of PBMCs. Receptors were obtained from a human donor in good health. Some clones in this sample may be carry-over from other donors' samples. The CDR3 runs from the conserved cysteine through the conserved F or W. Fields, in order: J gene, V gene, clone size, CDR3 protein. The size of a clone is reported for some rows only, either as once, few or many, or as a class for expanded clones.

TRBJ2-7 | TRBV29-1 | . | CSVEQASHDEQYF
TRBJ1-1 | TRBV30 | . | CAWSVRWGRGMNTEAFF
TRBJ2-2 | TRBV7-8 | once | CASSLASSRFTTTGELFF
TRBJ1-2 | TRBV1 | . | CTSRVLHRQLGNYGYTF
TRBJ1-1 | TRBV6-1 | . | CARWRQSWDTEAFF
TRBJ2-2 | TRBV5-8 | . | CASSLATGGFPGELFF
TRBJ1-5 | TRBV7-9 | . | CASGRDSDNPQHF
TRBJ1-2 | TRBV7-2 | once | CASSAGQLYGYTF
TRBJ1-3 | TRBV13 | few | CASSLDSSSGNTIYF
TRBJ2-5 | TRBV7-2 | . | CASSLGGVQETQYF
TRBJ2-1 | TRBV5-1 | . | CASSKTRSGGAVSEQFF
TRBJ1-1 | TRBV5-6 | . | CASSLTGFTEAFF
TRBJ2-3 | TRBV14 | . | CASSQQRLDTQYF
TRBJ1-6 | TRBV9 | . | CASSGRDRGSPLHF
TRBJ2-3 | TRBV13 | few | CASSLEGSTDTQYF
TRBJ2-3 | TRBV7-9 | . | CASLRALSRADTQYF
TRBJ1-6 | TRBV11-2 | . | CASSLASGQGENRNSPLHF
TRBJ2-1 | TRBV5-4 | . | CASSWPGAGGARNEQFF
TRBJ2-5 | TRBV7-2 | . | CASSRERGRETQYF
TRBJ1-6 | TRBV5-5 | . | CASSLEGQAFNSPLHF
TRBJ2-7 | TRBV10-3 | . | CATQTGGYEQYF
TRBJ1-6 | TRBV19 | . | CASSLRGQGASYNSPLHF
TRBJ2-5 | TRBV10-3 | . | CAISLVVGETQYF
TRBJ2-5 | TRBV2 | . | CASNLSGPQGTQYF
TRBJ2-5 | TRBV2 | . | CASSGGGTSGETQYF
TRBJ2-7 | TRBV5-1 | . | CASSWGLIEVYEQYF
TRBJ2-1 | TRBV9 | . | CASSVVPLRGGDEQFF
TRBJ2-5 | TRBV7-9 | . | CASRWMEGRETQYF
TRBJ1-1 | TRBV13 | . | CASIRGGEAFF
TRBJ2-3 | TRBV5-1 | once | CASTRGQGVVDTQYF
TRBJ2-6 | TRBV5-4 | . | CASRAGQLPSGANVLTF
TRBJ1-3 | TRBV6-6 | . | CASTIRGGHSGNTIYF
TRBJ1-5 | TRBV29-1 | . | CSVGPEAGNQPQHF
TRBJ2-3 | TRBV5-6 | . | CASTRGTGPPHTQYF
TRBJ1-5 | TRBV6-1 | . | CASSESGQPQHF
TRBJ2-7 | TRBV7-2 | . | CASSLVGGPVEQYF
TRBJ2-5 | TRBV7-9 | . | CASSPRSGTAEETQYF
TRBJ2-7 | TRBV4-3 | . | CASSQDGPDRGAYEQYF
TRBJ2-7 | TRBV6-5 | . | CASSYSTGPTYEQYF
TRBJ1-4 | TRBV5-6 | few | CASSFTGGGEKLFF
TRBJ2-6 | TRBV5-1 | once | CASSGRLAGSSGANVLTF
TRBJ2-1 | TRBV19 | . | CASTLSGRGRYNEQFF
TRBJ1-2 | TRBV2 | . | CASSERGLVEYGYTF
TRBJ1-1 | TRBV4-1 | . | CASSPTTRIMNTEAFF
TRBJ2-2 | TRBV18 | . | CASLGQGPPGELFF
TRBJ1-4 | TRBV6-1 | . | CASNGGGLGNEKLFF
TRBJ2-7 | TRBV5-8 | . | CASSLTGYEQYF
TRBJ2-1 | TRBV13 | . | CASSSMSGSSDEQFF
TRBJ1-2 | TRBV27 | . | CASSLNRGKGGYTF
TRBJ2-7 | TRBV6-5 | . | CARAGELSYEQYF
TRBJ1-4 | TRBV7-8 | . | CASSSRREKLFF
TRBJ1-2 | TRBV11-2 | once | CASSSKGQGYGYTF
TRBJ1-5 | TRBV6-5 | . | CASSEDRARPQHF
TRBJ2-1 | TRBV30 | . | CAWTLTTGEQFF
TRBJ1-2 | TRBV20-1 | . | CSASSGYGYTF
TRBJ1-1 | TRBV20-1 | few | CSARQETEAFF
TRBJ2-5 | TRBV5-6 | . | CASSSQGGETQYF